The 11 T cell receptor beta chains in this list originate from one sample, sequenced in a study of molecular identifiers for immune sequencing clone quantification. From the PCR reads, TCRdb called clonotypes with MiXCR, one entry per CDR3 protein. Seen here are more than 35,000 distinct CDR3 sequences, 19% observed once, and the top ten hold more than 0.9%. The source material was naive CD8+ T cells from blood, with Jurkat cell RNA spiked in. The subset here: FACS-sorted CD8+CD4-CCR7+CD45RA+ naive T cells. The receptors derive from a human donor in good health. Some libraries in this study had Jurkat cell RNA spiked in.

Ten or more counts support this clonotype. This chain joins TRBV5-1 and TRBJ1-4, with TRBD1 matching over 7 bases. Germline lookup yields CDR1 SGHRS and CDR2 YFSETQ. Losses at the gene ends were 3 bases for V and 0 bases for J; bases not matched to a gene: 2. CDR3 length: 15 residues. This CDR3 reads CASSWDRSTNEKLFF. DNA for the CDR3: TGCGCCAGCAGCTGGGACAGATCAACTAATGAAAAACTGTTTTTT.

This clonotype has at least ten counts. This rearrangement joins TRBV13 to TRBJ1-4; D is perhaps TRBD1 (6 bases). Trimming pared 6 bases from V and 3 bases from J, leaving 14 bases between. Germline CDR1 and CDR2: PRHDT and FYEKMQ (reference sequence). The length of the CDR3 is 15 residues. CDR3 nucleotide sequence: TGTGCCAGCAGACAGGGCGTCTTGTCTAATGAAAAACTGTTTTTT. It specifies CASRQGVLSNEKLFF.

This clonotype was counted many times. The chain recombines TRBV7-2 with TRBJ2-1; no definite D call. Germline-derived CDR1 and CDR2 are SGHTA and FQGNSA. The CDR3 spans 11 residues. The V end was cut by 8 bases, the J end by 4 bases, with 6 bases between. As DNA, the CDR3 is TGTGCCAGCCAATTATACAATGAGCAGTTCTTC. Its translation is CASQLYNEQFF. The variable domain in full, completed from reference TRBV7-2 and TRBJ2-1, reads GAGVSQSPSNKVTEKGKDVELRCDPISGHTALYWYRQSLGQGLEFLIYFQGNSAPDKSGLPSDRFSAERTGGSVSTLTIQRTQQEDSAVYLCASQLYNEQFFGPGTRLTVL.

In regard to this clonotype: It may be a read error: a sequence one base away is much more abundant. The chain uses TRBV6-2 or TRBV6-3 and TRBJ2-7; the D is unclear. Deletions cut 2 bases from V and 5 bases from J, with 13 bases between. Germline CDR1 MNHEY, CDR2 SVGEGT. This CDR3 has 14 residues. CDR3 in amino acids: CASSYGWGPHEQYF. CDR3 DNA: TGTGCCAGCAGTTACGGGTGGGGTCCCCACGAGCAGTACTTC.

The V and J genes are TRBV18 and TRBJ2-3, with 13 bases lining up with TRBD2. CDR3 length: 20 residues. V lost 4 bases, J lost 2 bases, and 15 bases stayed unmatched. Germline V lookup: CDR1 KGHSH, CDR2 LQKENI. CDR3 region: CASSRNSRTSGGATTDTQYF. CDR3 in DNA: TGTGCCAGCTCACGGAACTCAAGGACTAGCGGGGGCGCCACCACAGATACGCAGTATTTT.

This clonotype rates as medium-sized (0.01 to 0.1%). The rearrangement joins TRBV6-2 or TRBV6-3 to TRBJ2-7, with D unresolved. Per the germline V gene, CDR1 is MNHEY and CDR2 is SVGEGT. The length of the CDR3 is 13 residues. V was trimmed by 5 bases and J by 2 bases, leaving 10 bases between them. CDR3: CASSQDGAYEQYF. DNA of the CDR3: TGTGCCAGCAGTCAAGACGGTGCCTACGAGCAGTACTTC.

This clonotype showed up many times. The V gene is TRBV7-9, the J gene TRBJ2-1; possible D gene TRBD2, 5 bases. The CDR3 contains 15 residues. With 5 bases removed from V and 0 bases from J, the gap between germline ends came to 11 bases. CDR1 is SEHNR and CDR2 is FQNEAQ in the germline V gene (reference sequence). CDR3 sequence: CASSPQEVSYNEQFF. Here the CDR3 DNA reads TGTGCCAGCAGCCCCCAGGAGGTCTCCTACAATGAGCAGTTCTTC.

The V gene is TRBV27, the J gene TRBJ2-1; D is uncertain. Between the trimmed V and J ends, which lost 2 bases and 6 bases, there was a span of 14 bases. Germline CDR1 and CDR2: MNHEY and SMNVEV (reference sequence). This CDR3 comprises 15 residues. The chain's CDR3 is CASSLGYSVFNEQFF. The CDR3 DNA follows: TGTGCCAGCAGTTTAGGCTATTCCGTCTTCAATGAGCAGTTCTTC.

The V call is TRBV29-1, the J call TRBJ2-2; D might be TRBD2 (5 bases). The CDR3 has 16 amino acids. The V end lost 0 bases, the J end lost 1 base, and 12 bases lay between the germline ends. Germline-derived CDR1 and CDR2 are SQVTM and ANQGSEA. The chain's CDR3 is CSVEDSGGLNTGELFF. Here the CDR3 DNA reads TGCAGCGTTGAAGATTCGGGCGGGTTGAACACCGGGGAGCTGTTTTTT.

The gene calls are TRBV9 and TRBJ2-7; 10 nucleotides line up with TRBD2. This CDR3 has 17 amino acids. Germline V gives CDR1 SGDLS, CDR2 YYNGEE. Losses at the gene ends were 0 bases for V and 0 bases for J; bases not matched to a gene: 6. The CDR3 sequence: CASSVGTSGISSYEQYF. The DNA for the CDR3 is TGTGCCAGCAGCGTAGGTACTAGCGGGATTAGCTCCTACGAGCAGTACTTC.

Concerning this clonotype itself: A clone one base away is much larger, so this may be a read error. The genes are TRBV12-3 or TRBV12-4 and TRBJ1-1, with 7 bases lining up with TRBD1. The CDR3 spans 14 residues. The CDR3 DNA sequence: TGTGCCAGCAGTCCGACAGGGAGAAACACTGAAACTTTCTTT. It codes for CASSPTGRNTETFF.